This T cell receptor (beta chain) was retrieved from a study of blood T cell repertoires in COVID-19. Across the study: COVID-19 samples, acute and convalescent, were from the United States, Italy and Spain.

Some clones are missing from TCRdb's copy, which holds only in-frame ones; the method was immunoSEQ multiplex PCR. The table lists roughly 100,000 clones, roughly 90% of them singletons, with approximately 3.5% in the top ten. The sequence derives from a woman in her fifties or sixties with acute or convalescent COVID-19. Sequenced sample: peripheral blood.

CDR3 amino acids: CASSYRLSSGRAGETQYF. Written as DNA, the CDR3 is TGTGCCAGCAGCTACCGACTCTCTAGCGGGAGGGCCGGGGAGACCCAGTACTTC. The chain carries TRBV3-1 (or the pseudogene TRBV3-2) and TRBJ2-5; 12 bases align to TRBD2. Germline V lookup: CDR1 LGHDT, CDR2 YNNKEL (reference sequence). The CDR3 is 18 amino acids. J was trimmed by 5 bases and V by 5 bases; bases with no gene match: 15.